These 26 T cell receptor beta chains were sequenced from one sample in a study of cytomegalovirus exposure and HLA in healthy donors. The study ran its PCR with 60 Vbeta and 13 Jbeta primers. Assay: immunoSEQ multiplex PCR; the TCRdb copy retains only in-frame clones and omits some. The sample carries roughly 180,000 clones, about four fifths recorded once. Sample: PBMCs. The receptors were sampled from a male donor in good health and CMV-seronegative.

CDR3 in DNA: TGTGCCAGCAGCCGAGCGGGGGAAAGAAACAATCAGCCCCAGCATTTT. Translating gives CASSRAGERNNQPQHF. The chain is built from TRBV13 and TRBJ1-5, with a tentative D call TRBD1 (5 bases). V shed 5 bases and J shed 3 bases, with 17 bases lying between them. This CDR3 is built from 16 residues. From germline, CDR1 is PRHDT and CDR2 FYEKMQ (reference sequence). Combining the CDR3 with reference TRBV13 and TRBJ1-5 gives the whole variable domain AAGVIQSPRHLIKEKRETATLKCYPIPRHDTVYWYQQGPGQDPQFLISFYEKMQSDKGSIPDRFSAQQFSDYHSELNMSSLELGDSALYFCASSRAGERNNQPQHFGDGTRLSIL.

V and J are TRBV5-8 and TRBJ2-3; 11 bases map to TRBD2. Germline values: CDR1 SGHTS, CDR2 YDEGEE. Germline trimming cut 4 bases from V and 1 base from J; bases unmatched to any gene: 5. There are 16 residues in the CDR3. In DNA form, the CDR3 reads TGTGCCAGCAGCCCGCTAGCGGGGGGTGGCACAGATACGCAGTATTTT. It is translated as CASSPLAGGGTDTQYF.

The rearrangement joins TRBV9 to TRBJ2-2; 10 bases align to TRBD2. CDR3 length equals 16 residues. Germline lookup yields CDR1 SGDLS and CDR2 YYNGEE. With 3 bases clipped from V and 6 bases from J, the junction kept 8 bases outside the gene matches. The CDR3 loop reads CASSAPSGGTPGELFF. The CDR3 DNA sequence: TGTGCCAGCAGCGCCCCTAGCGGGGGCACCCCCGGGGAGCTGTTTTTT.

This clone appeared a single time. CDR3 in DNA: TGTGCCAGTAGTTCCAACACAGATACGCAGTATTTT. Residues: CASSSNTDTQYF. V and J are TRBV19 and TRBJ2-3, with D uncertain. CDR1 LNHDA and CDR2 SQIVND come from the germline V gene (reference sequence). V shed 5 bases and J shed 2 bases, with 5 bases lying between them. The CDR3 is made up of 12 amino acids.

V gene TRBV5-1 combines with J gene TRBJ2-6; 8 bases agree with TRBD1. The CDR3 extends over 17 amino acids. With V trimmed by 5 bases and J by 2 bases, 9 bases remained unmatched. The germline gives CDR1 SGHRS, CDR2 YFSETQ. DNA for the CDR3: TGCGCCAGCAGACGGACAGGGAATATCGCTGGGGCCAACGTCCTGACTTTC. This gives the protein CASRRTGNIAGANVLTF.

The CDR3 DNA is TGTGCCTGGAGGAATAGCCTTGTTGAGCCCCAGCATTTT. As protein: CAWRNSLVEPQHF. J is TRBJ1-5 and V is TRBV30; no firm D call. This CDR3 has 13 amino acids. Germline CDR1 and CDR2: GTSNPN and SVGIG (reference sequence). Between the trimmed V and J ends, which lost 3 bases and 8 bases, there was a span of 14 bases.

There are a few counts of this clone. This chain joins TRBV4-2 and TRBJ2-6; weak D call: TRBD2 (6 bases). The V end was cut by 0 bases, the J end by 2 bases, with 8 bases between. There are 16 residues in the CDR3. Looked up from germline, CDR1 is LGHNA and CDR2 is YNFKEQ. The CDR3 bases are TGTGCCAGCAGCCAAGATGGCGGGGCTGGGGCCAACGTCCTGACTTTC. This codes for CASSQDGGAGANVLTF.

V usage is TRBV4-3 and J usage is TRBJ2-5, with 10 bases lining up with TRBD2. TRBJ2-7 matches the DNA end more closely, so the J call is doubtful. The CDR3 totals 16 residues. In germline, CDR1 is LGHNA, CDR2 YSLEER. CDR3 amino acids: CASRYAWTSGEYEQYF. CDR3 nucleotides: TGCGCCAGCAGATATGCCTGGACTAGCGGAGAATACGAGCAGTACTTC.

V usage is TRBV5-6 and J usage is TRBJ1-1; perhaps TRBD1 as D (6 bases). Trimming pared 1 base from V and 0 bases from J, leaving 13 bases between. Germline V gene data show CDR1 as SGHDT and CDR2 as YYEEEE. The CDR3 consists of 16 residues. CDR3 sequence: CASSLQGLSVNTEAFF. In nucleotides, the CDR3 is TGTGCCAGCAGCTTGCAGGGGTTGTCAGTGAACACTGAAGCTTTCTTT.

The CDR3 sequence is CASSPGQVFTEAFF. The CDR3 region has the DNA TGCGCCAGCAGCCCGGGACAGGTCTTTACTGAAGCTTTCTTT. The chain combines TRBV5-1 with TRBJ1-1; 8 positions agree with TRBD1. The V segment lost 4 bases and the J segment 5 bases; nucleotides outside the gene matches: 7. The germline V gene has CDR1 SGHRS and CDR2 YFSETQ. The CDR3 totals 14 residues.

V usage is TRBV7-2 and J usage is TRBJ2-7; tentative D call: TRBD2 (6 bases). V was trimmed by 3 bases and J by 3 bases, leaving 9 bases between them. The length of the CDR3 is 13 residues. Germline-derived CDR1 and CDR2 are SGHTA and FQGNSA. CDR3 nucleotides: TGTGCCAGCAGCTTTGCGGGAAGCTACGAGCAGTACTTC. Translated: CASSFAGSYEQYF.

The chain uses TRBV2 and TRBJ2-2, with D uncertain. Trimming took 3 bases from V and 2 from J, leaving 4 bases between them. From germline, CDR1 is SNHLY and CDR2 FYNNEI. The CDR3 totals 13 residues. DNA of the CDR3: TGTGCCAGCAGTGATACAAACACCGGGGAGCTGTTTTTT. This translates into CASSDTNTGELFF.

V usage is TRBV7-3 and J usage is TRBJ2-3, with 7 bases matching TRBD2. With V trimmed by 4 bases and J by 8 bases, 9 bases remained unmatched. CDR3 length equals 14 residues. The V gene's germline CDR1 is SGHTA and CDR2 FQGTGA. Written as DNA, the CDR3 is TGTGCCAGCAGCTCAGCGGGACTGGGAGGTACGCAGTATTTT. Translated: CASSSAGLGGTQYF.

The chain couples TRBV29-1 to TRBJ2-7; D is uncertain. The CDR3 loop spans 14 amino acids. Germline V CDR1 and CDR2: SQVTM, ANQGSEA. The V gene lost 4 bases and the J gene lost 1 base, with 14 bases spanning the gap. Written as DNA, the CDR3 is TGCAGCGTTGCGGGTCTGGGTGGGTCCTACGAGCAGTACTTC. This gives the protein CSVAGLGGSYEQYF.

This CDR3 is CASRGTSGGYEQYF. CDR3 DNA sequence: TGTGCCAGCAGGGGGACTAGCGGGGGCTACGAGCAGTACTTC. The chain combines TRBV2 with TRBJ2-7, with TRBD2 matching over 14 bases. V was pared by 6 bases and J by 3 bases, with 1 base of the junction left unmatched. The CDR3 has 14 amino acids. CDR1 and CDR2 from the germline V gene are SNHLY and FYNNEI.

This chain connects TRBV28 to TRBJ2-7; the D gene is possibly TRBD1 (5 bases). The V gene lost 4 bases and the J gene lost 6 bases, with 16 bases spanning the gap. Germline lookup yields CDR1 MDHEN and CDR2 SYDVKM. The CDR3 covers 14 residues. The DNA of the CDR3 is TGTGCCAGCAGTTCAGGGTCTTGGGTATCCGAGCAGTACTTC. Translated, it gives CASSSGSWVSEQYF. Full variable domain (rest looked up from reference TRBV28 and TRBJ2-7): DVKVTQSSRYLVKRTGEKVFLECVQDMDHENMFWYRQDPGLGLRLIYFSYDVKMKEKGDIPEGYSVSREKKERFSLILESASTNQTSMYLCASSSGSWVSEQYFGPGTRLTVT.

This clone was picked up one time. A junction boundary mismatches the germline segment, possibly from a read error. The chain has TRBV7-9 and TRBJ1-1; D might be TRBD1 (6 bases). Germline CDR1 SEHNR, CDR2 FQNEAQ (reference sequence). This CDR3 spans 15 amino acids. CDR3 nucleotides: TGTTCCAGCAGCTTATCCCCCGTGGGGGCCACTGAAGCTTTCTTT. This codes for CSSSLSPVGATEAFF.

There are a few counts of this clone. V usage is TRBV5-1 and J usage is TRBJ2-7; D is perhaps TRBD1 (6 bases). Trimming took 1 base from V and 4 from J, leaving 15 bases between them. CDR1 is SGHRS, CDR2 YFSETQ, per germline. The CDR3 spans 15 residues. Here the CDR3 reads CASSLIAGANYEQYF. Written as DNA, the CDR3 is TGCGCCAGCAGCTTGATTGCAGGGGCGAATTACGAGCAGTACTTC.

The gene calls are TRBV25-1 and TRBJ2-7; a possible D gene is TRBD2 (5 bases). Germline V gene sequence: CDR1 MGHDK, CDR2 SYGVNS. V was cut by 4 bases and J by 2 bases, with 12 bases left in between. This CDR3 is 14 amino acids long. CDR3 bases: TGTGCCAGCAGTGCCGGACTGGCAGCCTACGAGCAGTACTTC. This sequence encodes CASSAGLAAYEQYF.

This chain connects TRBV6-1 to TRBJ1-2; TRBD1 agrees at 8 bases. Losses at the gene ends were 8 bases for V and 7 bases for J; bases not matched to a gene: 3. The CDR3 is made up of 11 amino acids. CDR1 and CDR2 (germline): MNHNS, SASEGT. CDR3 DNA: TGTGCCAGCGACAGGGGTACTGGCTACACCTTC. The encoded protein is CASDRGTGYTF.

This clone was seen a single time. The rearrangement joins TRBV5-1 to TRBJ2-5, with 7 nucleotides matching TRBD1. Losses at the gene ends were 9 bases for V and 1 base for J; bases not matched to a gene: 9. Germline CDR1 SGHRS, CDR2 YFSETQ. The CDR3 is 14 amino acids. The CDR3 DNA reads as TGCGCCACCAATCCGGGACAGTCCCAAGAGACCCAGTACTTC. This gives the protein CATNPGQSQETQYF.

The chain carries TRBV28 and TRBJ1-4; weak D call: TRBD1 (5 bases). The germline V and J ends were trimmed by 1 base and 5 bases, with 11 bases remaining between them. CDR1 is MDHEN, CDR2 SYDVKM, per germline. The CDR3 totals 15 residues. CDR3 in DNA: TGTGCCAGCAGTTTATCGGGGGGTTTGAATGAAAAACTGTTTTTT. Protein: CASSLSGGLNEKLFF.

This chain joins TRBV7-3 and TRBJ2-2; 10 bases are a match to TRBD1. The CDR3 consists of 18 residues. V shed 0 bases, J shed 3 bases, and the junction held 7 bases outside the gene matches. Per the germline V gene, CDR1 is SGHTA and CDR2 is FQGTGA. The CDR3 protein is CASSLTPGQGRDTGELFF. The DNA for the CDR3 is TGTGCCAGCAGCTTAACCCCGGGACAGGGGAGGGACACCGGGGAGCTGTTTTTT.

The V gene is TRBV19, the J gene TRBJ1-5; maybe TRBD1 (6 bases). V lost 8 bases and J lost 2, with 19 bases in between. The CDR3 consists of 16 residues. Germline V gives CDR1 LNHDA, CDR2 SQIVND (reference sequence). CDR3 protein: CASPQGMGAGNQPQHF. The CDR3 nucleotides are TGTGCCAGTCCTCAGGGGATGGGGGCTGGCAATCAGCCCCAGCATTTT.

J is TRBJ2-7 and V is TRBV5-1; D gene uncertain. There are 11 residues in the CDR3. Trimming took 4 bases from V and 7 from J, leaving 9 bases between them. In germline, CDR1 is SGHRS, CDR2 YFSETQ. The CDR3 loop is CASSEDKEQYF. The DNA of the CDR3 is TGCGCCAGCAGCGAAGACAAGGAGCAGTACTTC.

A single count supports this clone. V and J are TRBV2 and TRBJ2-7, with TRBD1 matching 7 bases. The germline V gene has CDR1 SNHLY and CDR2 FYNNEI. The CDR3 runs 13 residues. V shed 6 bases, J shed 3 bases, and the junction held 5 bases outside the gene matches. Written as DNA, the CDR3 is TGTGCCAGCAGGCTGGACAGGTACTACGAGCAGTACTTC. Residues: CASRLDRYYEQYF.